The 5 T cell receptor beta chains listed next were all sequenced from one sample in a study of shared clonotypes between healthy human individuals. Sequencing used immunoSEQ multiplex PCR; TCRdb keeps in-frame clones, though not all of them. The sample shows some 700,000 clones, about nine tenths of them seen only once. Input material: memory CD8+ T cells from PBMCs. Subset noted: CD45RO+ cells pooled with CCR7-negative TemRA cells. The receptor source for this set is a man between 18 and 35 years old in good health. Some clones in this sample may be carry-over from other donors' samples.

This chain links TRBV5-1 with TRBJ2-7; TRBD2 is a possible D gene (6 bases). CDR3 size: 17 residues. V dropped 0 bases and J dropped 4 bases, with 20 bases sitting between them. Germline V gene data show CDR1 as SGHRS and CDR2 as YFSETQ. CDR3 nucleotides: TGCGCCAGCAGCTTGGCGAGGACTACCGGGACCCCTTACGAGCAGTACTTC. It specifies CASSLARTTGTPYEQYF.

The chain joins TRBV7-8 to TRBJ2-7; no reliable D call. The CDR3 loop spans 13 amino acids. V gave up 2 bases and J gave up 6 bases, with 11 bases separating them. Germline assignment: CDR1 SGHVS and CDR2 FQNEAQ. CDR3 in amino acids: CASSLPPPGEQYF. The CDR3 DNA reads TGTGCCAGCAGCTTACCTCCCCCGGGCGAGCAGTACTTC. The full variable domain, completed using reference TRBV7-8 and TRBJ2-7, is GAGVSQSPRYKVAKRGQDVALRCDPISGHVSLFWYQQALGQGPEFLTYFQNEAQLDKSGLPSDRFFAERPEGSVSTLKIQRTQQEDSAVYLCASSLPPPGEQYFGPGTRLTVT.

Of note for this clone: This same CDR3 is encoded by further DNA sequences in the sample. The chain uses TRBV7-9 and TRBJ1-1; no definite D call. CDR1 is SEHNR, CDR2 FQNEAQ, per germline (reference sequence). The CDR3 has 14 residues. Trimming cost V 1 base and J 1 base, with 7 bases left between them. The CDR3 sequence is CASSLDIRNTEAFF. CDR3 sequence (DNA): TGTGCCAGCAGCTTAGATATTAGGAACACTGAAGCTTTCTTT.

The chain couples TRBV27 to TRBJ2-7, with D perhaps TRBD2 (5 bases). Deletions cut 5 bases from V and 1 base from J, with 9 bases between. The CDR3 consists of 13 residues. Germline assignment: CDR1 MNHEY and CDR2 SMNVEV (reference sequence). CDR3 amino acids: CASSATNSYEQYF. Written as DNA, the CDR3 is TGTGCCAGCAGTGCGACTAATTCCTACGAGCAGTACTTC.

V is TRBV6-7 and J is TRBJ2-4; D not certain. TRBV6-7 belongs to the ORF category, with a function that is uncertain. This CDR3 has 18 amino acids. V dropped 0 bases and J dropped 1 base, with 16 bases sitting between them. The CDR3 sequence: CASSYSVRDGEAKNIQYF. The CDR3, as DNA: TGTGCCAGCAGTTACTCGGTAAGAGACGGTGAGGCCAAAAACATTCAGTACTTC.